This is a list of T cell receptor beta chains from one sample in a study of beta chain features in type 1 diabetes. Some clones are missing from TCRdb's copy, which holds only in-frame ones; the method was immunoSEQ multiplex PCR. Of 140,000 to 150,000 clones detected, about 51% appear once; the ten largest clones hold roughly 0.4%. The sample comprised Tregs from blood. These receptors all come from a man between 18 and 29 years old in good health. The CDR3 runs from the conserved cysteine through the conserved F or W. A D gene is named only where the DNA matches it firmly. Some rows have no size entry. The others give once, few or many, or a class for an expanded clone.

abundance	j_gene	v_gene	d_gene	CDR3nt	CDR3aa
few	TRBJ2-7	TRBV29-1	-	TGCAGCGTTGTGGGACACGGCCCCGGGGAGCAGTACTTC	CSVVGHGPGEQYF
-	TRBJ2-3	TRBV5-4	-	TGTGCCAGCAGCTTGGACGTGGGGCCGGATACGCAGTATTTT	CASSLDVGPDTQYF
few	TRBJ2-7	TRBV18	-	TGTGCCAGCTCACCATCTGGGACAAGAAAATACGAGCAGTACTTC	CASSPSGTRKYEQYF
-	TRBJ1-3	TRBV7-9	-	TGTGCCAGCAACGTCGGCTTGCGGGGAAACACCATATATTTT	CASNVGLRGNTIYF
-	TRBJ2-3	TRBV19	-	TGTGCCAGTAGTAGACAGGTCTGGGGCACAGATACGCAGTATTTT	CASSRQVWGTDTQYF
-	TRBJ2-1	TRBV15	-	TGTGCCACCAGCGACCCATCGACAGCCTACAATGAGCAGTTCTTC	CATSDPSTAYNEQFF
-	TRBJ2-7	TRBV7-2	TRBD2	TGTGCCAGCAGCCCAAGCGGGACGGGGAGCTCCTACGAGCAGTACTTC	CASSPSGTGSSYEQYF
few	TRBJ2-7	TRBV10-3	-	TGTGCCATCAGTGAGTCGACCTTTGCAGGTAGGGGTTCCTACGAGCAGTACTTC	CAISESTFAGRGSYEQYF
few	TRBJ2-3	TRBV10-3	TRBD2	TGTGCCATACGGGGGGGCACAGATACGCAGTATTTT	CAIRGGTDTQYF
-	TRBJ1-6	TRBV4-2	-	TGTGCCAGCAGCCTCAGGGAGGTAAATTCACCCCTCCACTTT	CASSLREVNSPLHF
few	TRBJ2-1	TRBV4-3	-	TGCGCCAGCAGCCAAGCGAGGCTAGCACAAACAAGCGAGCAGTTCTTC	CASSQARLAQTSEQFF
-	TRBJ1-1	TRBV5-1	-	TGCGCCAGCAGCTTGGATGGACAGTGGGGCACTGAAGCTTTCTTT	CASSLDGQWGTEAFF
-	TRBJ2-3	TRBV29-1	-	TGCAGCGTCACAGTGGCGACAGATACGCAGTATTTT	CSVTVATDTQYF
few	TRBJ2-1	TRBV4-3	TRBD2	TGCGCCAGCAGCCCTGGACTAGCGGGAATAACCTACAATGAGCAGTTCTTC	CASSPGLAGITYNEQFF
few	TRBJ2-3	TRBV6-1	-	TGTGCCAGCAGGATCAGGGCAGATACGCAGTATTTT	CASRIRADTQYF
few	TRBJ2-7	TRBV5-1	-	TGCGCCAGCAGCGCAACCGGGTCCCAGAGGGAGCAGTACTTC	CASSATGSQREQYF
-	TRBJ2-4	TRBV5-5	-	TGTGCCAGCAGCTTGATCTTTTCAGGGAACATTCAGTACTTC	CASSLIFSGNIQYF
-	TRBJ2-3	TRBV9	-	TGTGCCAGCAGCGCGGACAGTTCAGATACGCAGTATTTT	CASSADSSDTQYF
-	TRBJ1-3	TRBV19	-	TGTGCCAGTAGTATATCCCGTGGAAACACCATATATTTT	CASSISRGNTIYF
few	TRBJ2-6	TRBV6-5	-	TGTGCCAGCGCTGGCTGGGCCTCTGGGGCCAACGTCCTGACTTTC	CASAGWASGANVLTF
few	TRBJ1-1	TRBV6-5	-	TGTGCCAGCAGGCAGGGCAGGAACACTGAAGCTTTCTTT	CASRQGRNTEAFF
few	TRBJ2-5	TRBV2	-	TGTGCCAGCAGTGAATTTACAGGACAGTACCAAGAGACCCAGTACTTC	CASSEFTGQYQETQYF
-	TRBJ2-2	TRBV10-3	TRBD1	TGTGCCATCAGTGAGCCCTATTTGCGGACAGGGGGGTCCACCGGGGAGCTGTTTTTT	CAISEPYLRTGGSTGELFF
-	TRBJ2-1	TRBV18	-	TGTGCCAGCTCACCACGAAGGGGATCCTCCTACAATGAGCAGTTCTTC	CASSPRRGSSYNEQFF
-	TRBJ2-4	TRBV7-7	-	TGTGCTAGCAGTCATCGGGAGAGGGCAATGCCCAAAAACATTCAGTACTTC	CASSHRERAMPKNIQYF
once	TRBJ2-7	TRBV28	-	TGTGCCAGCAGTTTATCCGGGAGCTCCTACGAGCAGTACTTC	CASSLSGSSYEQYF
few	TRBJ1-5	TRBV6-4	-	TGTGCCAGCACCTTCCTTCCGGGGGACAGCAATCAGCCCCAGCATTTT	CASTFLPGDSNQPQHF
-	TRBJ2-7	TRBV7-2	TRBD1	TGTGCCAGCAGCTTAGTCGCCTACAGGGGTTACGAGCAGTACTTC	CASSLVAYRGYEQYF
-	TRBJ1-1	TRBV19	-	TGTGCCAGTAGTATGTTCCGTCGGAACACTGAAGCTTTCTTT	CASSMFRRNTEAFF